These T cell receptor beta chains were read from a single sample in a study of cytomegalovirus exposure and HLA in healthy donors. Profiled with immunoSEQ multiplex PCR; TCRdb holds only in-frame clones, not every one. The sample table sets out roughly 90,000 clones. What was sequenced was PBMCs. These receptor sequences come from a man in his forties or fifties in good health and CMV-seropositive. Each CDR3 is given without its conserved first and last residue. The D gene is left open where the match is weak.

cdr3_aa d_call v_call cdr3_length j_call
SVEGGTTGELF NA TRBV29-1 11 TRBJ2-2
ASSIQNSGNTIY NA TRBV18 12 TRBJ1-3
ASSRSGSSSYEQY TRBD2 TRBV9 13 TRBJ2-7
ASSSEGRTSGYNEQF TRBD2 TRBV7-8 15 TRBJ2-1
ASNQPGPTGELF NA TRBV5-1 12 TRBJ2-2
AWGRGTLGLPSTDTQY NA TRBV30 16 TRBJ2-3
ASSLTDRGFLEY TRBD1 TRBV27 12 TRBJ2-3
ASSSDRNYGYT NA TRBV4-1 11 TRBJ1-2
ASSLGGGRDSAF TRBD1 TRBV7-9 12 TRBJ1-1
ASSQEETGSFYGYT TRBD1 TRBV4-3 14 TRBJ1-2
AWTGGTGYT NA TRBV30 9 TRBJ1-2
ASSPGHGQETQY NA TRBV11-2 12 TRBJ2-5
ASTQGLLTSGNTIY NA TRBV9 14 TRBJ1-3
ASSPGLGETQY NA TRBV5-1 11 TRBJ2-5
ASSQGTGVNTEAF TRBD1 TRBV4-1 13 TRBJ1-1
SAMGQF NA TRBV20-1 6 TRBJ2-1
ASSSFSDRPRTEAF TRBD1 TRBV7-8 14 TRBJ1-1
AISGREHTGELF TRBD2 TRBV10-3 12 TRBJ2-2
ASFGLAGAYNEQF TRBD2 TRBV27 13 TRBJ2-1
ASNSENSFRIYGYT NA TRBV19 14 TRBJ1-2
ASSLRGIVAGELF NA TRBV16 13 TRBJ2-2
AWSGDRETYSNQPQH TRBD1 TRBV30 15 TRBJ1-5
ASSPPAGGANEQF TRBD2 TRBV7-2 13 TRBJ2-1
ASSPGRAQETQY NA TRBV7-9 12 TRBJ2-5
ASSFRGWNTEAF NA TRBV6-1 12 TRBJ1-1
ASSPARGLSNQPQH TRBD1 TRBV7-2 14 TRBJ1-5
TSSRRGAGDNQPQH NA TRBV1 14 TRBJ1-5
ASSQGSWNTGELF NA TRBV9 13 TRBJ2-2
ASSLLGEGSNQPQH NA TRBV5-4 14 TRBJ1-5
ASSYSGVTDTQY NA TRBV6-5 12 TRBJ2-3
ASSLSGANTGELF TRBD2 TRBV7-7 13 TRBJ2-2
ASNHGQSLLGNTIY NA TRBV6-6 14 TRBJ1-3
ASSYFTGNQPQH NA TRBV6-6 12 TRBJ1-5
ASSKGLNTGELF TRBD2 TRBV9 12 TRBJ2-2
AWSVGTGGVKSEAF TRBD1 TRBV30 14 TRBJ1-1
ASSQVGQSFYGYT NA TRBV4-3 13 TRBJ1-2
ASSQPGTEEGAF TRBD1 TRBV4-3 12 TRBJ1-1
ASSLGTSEYNEQF TRBD2 TRBV5-1 13 TRBJ2-1
AWAGAYEQY TRBD2 TRBV30 9 NA
ASSTFGNTIY NA TRBV9 10 TRBJ1-3
ASSPPGLAAYNEQF TRBD2 TRBV19 14 TRBJ2-1
ASSFDSYYYGYT NA TRBV5-4 12 TRBJ1-2
ASSVGHEAF NA TRBV5-6 9 TRBJ1-1
ASSLRTGSGYT TRBD1 TRBV7-9 11 TRBJ1-2
ASAGQGNQPQH TRBD1 TRBV25-1 11 TRBJ1-5
AWSLLAAPSTDTQY NA TRBV30 14 TRBJ2-3
ASSPSTGLAGKETQY TRBD2 TRBV18 15 TRBJ2-5
ASSPYDISSGNTIY NA TRBV18 14 TRBJ1-3
ASSTGQNNEQF NA TRBV27 11 TRBJ2-1
ASSPTGVNTEAF NA TRBV18 12 TRBJ1-1
SVGSRQDAF NA TRBV29-1 9 TRBJ1-1
SANSAWEQF NA TRBV20-1 9 TRBJ2-1
ASSLVSRGDQPQH NA TRBV7-6 13 TRBJ1-5